Listed below are T cell receptor beta chains from one sample, sequenced in a study of cytomegalovirus exposure and HLA in healthy donors. Sequencing used immunoSEQ multiplex PCR; TCRdb keeps in-frame clones, though not all of them. The table has roughly 220,000 clones, roughly 80% seen once. Sequenced: PBMCs. These receptor sequences come from a man aged 25-40 years in good health and CMV-seronegative. The CDR3 runs from the conserved cysteine through the conserved F or W.

V	J	CDR3
TRBV6-5	TRBJ1-2	CASSPQGLGYTF
TRBV28	TRBJ1-5	CASTPGGRYQPQHF
TRBV2	TRBJ1-2	CASIPGAVYGYTF
TRBV4-1	TRBJ1-2	CASSQEQGYGYTF
TRBV6-5	TRBJ2-7	CASSPRTGQLYEQYF
TRBV29-1	TRBJ1-2	CSVDTGGRINYGYTF
TRBV2	TRBJ1-6	CASSEGGLQGQNSPLHF
TRBV7-3	TRBJ2-5	CASSAQGQAQETQYF
TRBV19	TRBJ2-1	CASKEREYNEQFF
TRBV19	TRBJ1-2	CASGEQVSYGYTF
TRBV19	TRBJ1-2	CASSIDRGGYGYTF
TRBV28	TRBJ1-2	CASSLYERGRPRYGYTF
TRBV25-1	TRBJ1-2	CASSGRGRWNYGYTF
TRBV6-5	TRBJ1-1	CASSERGRNTEAFF
TRBV21-1	TRBJ2-7	CASSKGGAGSYEQYF
TRBV2	TRBJ2-1	CASSETSGGDEQFF
TRBV19	TRBJ2-3	CASSMDREGTDTQYF
TRBV5-5	TRBJ1-2	CASSTDRVPLYGYTF
TRBV28	TRBJ2-4	CASSWDRQNIQYF
TRBV7-3	TRBJ2-7	CASRSPGLAYEQYF
TRBV10-3	TRBJ2-6	CAISESTRSPGASVLTF
TRBV28	.	CASSYLPGTGYEQYF
TRBV2	TRBJ1-1	CASSEKGQTNTEAFF
TRBV6-5	TRBJ1-5	CASSYEVDQPQHF
TRBV28	TRBJ1-2	CASSARARVSGYTF
TRBV28	TRBJ2-5	CASSSGPTGQETQYF
TRBV7-9	TRBJ1-5	CASSLGASNQPQHF
TRBV6-5	TRBJ1-1	CASSYGTGQAFF
TRBV11-2	TRBJ2-5	CASSRTNQETQYF
TRBV7-6	TRBJ2-1	CASSLILDEQFF
TRBV5-1	TRBJ1-5	CASSLVPGRNQPQHF
TRBV27	TRBJ2-6	CASTLGTGAGANVLTF
TRBV6-1	TRBJ2-7	CASSEYDEQYF
TRBV19	TRBJ2-1	CASTSTSGGPGNEQFF
TRBV14	TRBJ2-3	CASSQDLTDTQYF
TRBV29-1	TRBJ2-3	CSVGWFGGRWTTQYF
TRBV2	TRBJ2-7	CASRGPGEQSSYEQYF
TRBV28	TRBJ2-1	CASSLLGRGVNEQFF
TRBV6-6	TRBJ1-4	CATRGRANEKLFF
TRBV7-2	TRBJ2-4	CASSSSAGRQNIQYF
TRBV28	TRBJ1-2	CASTSYPKRGYTF
TRBV19	TRBJ1-3	CASSAGSSGNTIYF
TRBV6-5	TRBJ2-5	CASSYAGAGETQYF
TRBV14	TRBJ2-1	CASSQPGQGKYNEQFF
TRBV7-7	TRBJ1-2	CASSLRVNPDYGYTF
TRBV27	TRBJ2-2	CASSFWDRGLATGELFF
TRBV6-1	TRBJ1-1	CASRTQGAGNTEAFF
TRBV7-2	TRBJ2-5	CAGSGGSKETQYF
TRBV4-2	TRBJ2-4	CASSPTGNIQYF
TRBV11-2	TRBJ1-3	CASSSPRVPTGNTIYF
TRBV4-3	TRBJ2-5	CASSQERRVETQYF
TRBV29-1	TRBJ2-7	CSVEWDRGKEQYF
TRBV7-3	TRBJ2-3	CASSLGHPGDTQYF
TRBV28	TRBJ2-3	CASGSYSGSTDTQYF
TRBV6-5	TRBJ1-1	CASSSRDSSSEAFF
TRBV5-1	TRBJ2-3	CASTPNGDTQYF
TRBV6-5	TRBJ1-1	CASSYSAGGPEAFF